This T cell receptor (beta chain) was identified during a study of graft-versus-host responses after intestinal transplantation. Lymphocytes from graft epithelium and lamina propria were isolated. For this clone: What it recognizes is unknown.

Study-wide results and caveats: Marrow from the recipient contained GvH clones, some of which had appeared first in ileum or blood.

TCRdb's copy holds only in-frame clones and misses some; the assay was immunoSEQ multiplex PCR. The sample includes roughly 6,000 clones, about four fifths of them seen just once. The CDR3 runs 15 residues. Germline V gene lookup returns CDR1 MNHNY and CDR2 SVGAGI (reference sequence). V lost 0 bases and J lost 9; bases outside the gene matches: 4. V and J are TRBV6-6 and TRBJ2-5; 13 positions match TRBD2. Sequencing was performed on ileum tissue, taken 300 to 320 days after intestinal transplant. The sequence was collected from a human patient who received an intestinal transplant, so some T cells may come from the graft donor. The CDR3 is CASSYSGTSGTSQYF. For the CDR3, the DNA is TGTGCCAGCAGTTACTCCGGGACTAGCGGGACCTCCCAGTACTTC.